This TCR beta chain was identified in a study of T cells in Graves' hyperthyroidism and ophthalmopathy. Study in general: The authors collected peripheral blood at initial diagnosis, before any treatment. Study-level findings and limits: Blood also carried most thyroid clonotypes expanded above 0.001.

This clonotype was found many times. Its specificity is unknown. The authors obtained PBMCs from about 9.5 ml of fresh peripheral blood. V lost 0 bases to trimming and J lost 4 bases, with 7 bases between them. This CDR3 has 14 residues. Germline loops: CDR1 SGDLS, CDR2 YYNGEE. RNA transcripts provided the source from which TCR beta CDR3 regions were amplified. The primer set for the first-round RT-PCR of the TCR CDR3 was HTBI. TCRdb reanalysed the multiplex PCR reads using MiXCR and keeps one entry per CDR3 protein. The repertoire holds hundreds of thousands of distinct CDR3 sequences, with roughly 14% as singletons.

This TCR derives from a woman aged 40 to 55 with Graves' ophthalmopathy. This sequence joins TRBV9 and TRBJ2-2, with no clear D. The sample comprised blood. The CDR3 sequence is CASSVDATTGELFF. In DNA, the CDR3 is TGTGCCAGCAGCGTAGACGCGACCACCGGGGAGCTGTTTTTT. Full variable domain (outside the CDR3, taken from reference TRBV9 and TRBJ2-2): DSGVTQTPKHLITATGQRVTLRCSPRSGDLSVYWYQQSLDQGLQFLIQYYNGEERAKGNILERFSAQQFPDLHSELNLSSLELGDSALYFCASSVDATTGELFFGEGSRLTVL.